What follows are 27 T cell receptor beta chains derived from one specimen sequenced in a study of cytomegalovirus exposure and HLA in healthy donors. The primer mix had 60 Vbeta and 13 Jbeta primers. Produced via immunoSEQ multiplex PCR; TCRdb's table is partial and in-frame only. This table has some 98,000 clones, approximately 78% appearing once. Sequencing was carried out using PBMCs. The receptors come from a man in his forties in good health and CMV-seronegative.

The chain carries TRBV15 and TRBJ2-7; TRBD1 aligns across 7 bases. This CDR3 region has 14 residues. Germline loops: CDR1 LNHNV, CDR2 YYDKDF (reference sequence). The J segment lost 5 bases and the V segment lost 0 bases, leaving 4 bases of the junction unmatched. The CDR3 DNA is TGTGCCACCAGCAGAGATCGGGACAGTGACGAGCAGTACTTC. It yields the protein CATSRDRDSDEQYF.

CDR3 protein: CASSLRTGTTGELFF. In DNA, the CDR3 is TGCGCCAGCAGCCTGAGGACAGGGACTACCGGGGAGCTGTTTTTT. The rearrangement joins TRBV4-1 to TRBJ2-2; the match to TRBD1 covers 8 bases. The CDR3 contains 15 residues. Trimming took 4 bases from V and 5 from J; bases not matched to a gene: 6. Germline CDR1 is MGHRA and CDR2 is YSYEKL.

J is TRBJ2-7 and V is TRBV10-2; D is ambiguous. Germline V gene data show CDR1 as WSHSY and CDR2 as SAAADI. V lost 2 bases and J 1 base, leaving 9 bases between the germline ends. CDR3 length: 14 amino acids. The CDR3 bases are TGCGCCAGCAGTGAGGTAGGCAGGTCCTACGAGCAGTACTTC. It yields the protein CASSEVGRSYEQYF.

The V and J genes are TRBV10-3 and TRBJ1-5; 11 bases are shared with TRBD1. J was trimmed by 4 bases and V by 10 bases; bases with no gene match: 3. Per the germline V gene, CDR1 is ENHRY and CDR2 is SYGVKD. This CDR3 has 13 residues. CDR3 DNA: TGTGCCAACGGACAGGGGGCTAATCAGCCCCAGCATTTT. It codes for CANGQGANQPQHF.

This clone has just one count. This rearrangement joins TRBV9 to TRBJ1-3, with 10 bases aligning to TRBD1. V trimming: 4 bases; J trimming: 7 bases; junction bases outside the gene matches: 20. Germline loops: CDR1 SGDLS, CDR2 YYNGEE. This CDR3 spans 19 amino acids. In nucleotides, the CDR3 is TGTGCCAGCAGCCCTGGGGGGGACAGGGGCCGCCGGTTTGGGAACACCATATATTTT. It specifies CASSPGGDRGRRFGNTIYF.

In its sample, this clone was seen once. The chain combines TRBV10-2 with TRBJ2-2; D unclear. This CDR3 spans 11 amino acids. Germline V gene data show CDR1 as WSHSY and CDR2 as SAAADI. The V and J ends lost 4 bases and 6 bases respectively, with 3 bases between them. CDR3 DNA: TGCGCCAGCAGTGCTGCCGGGGAGCTGTTTTTT. It specifies CASSAAGELFF.

The rearrangement links TRBV13 to TRBJ2-1; tentatively, D is TRBD1 (5 bases). V was cut by 3 bases and J by 0 bases, with 12 bases left in between. The CDR3 has 16 residues. Germline CDR1 and CDR2: PRHDT and FYEKMQ (reference sequence). CDR3 amino acids: CASSFRQRNSYNEQFF. CDR3 in DNA: TGTGCCAGCAGCTTCAGACAGAGAAACTCCTACAATGAGCAGTTCTTC. The full variable domain, rest sourced from reference TRBV13 and TRBJ2-1, is AAGVIQSPRHLIKEKRETATLKCYPIPRHDTVYWYQQGPGQDPQFLISFYEKMQSDKGSIPDRFSAQQFSDYHSELNMSSLELGDSALYFCASSFRQRNSYNEQFFGPGTRLTVL.

V is TRBV29-1 and J is TRBJ1-6, with D tentatively TRBD1 (5 bases). The V end was cut by 3 bases, the J end by 5 bases, with 17 bases between. This CDR3 has 16 residues. Germline values: CDR1 SQVTM, CDR2 ANQGSEA. DNA for the CDR3: TGCAGCGTTGAGAGGATAACAGGAGAACATAATTCACCCCTCCACTTT. It is translated as CSVERITGEHNSPLHF. Full variable domain (outside the CDR3, taken from reference TRBV29-1 and TRBJ1-6): SAVISQKPSRDICQRGTSLTIQCQVDSQVTMMFWYRQQPGQSLTLIATANQGSEATYESGFVIDKFPISRPNLTFSTLTVSNMSPEDSSIYLCSVERITGEHNSPLHFGNGTRLTVT.

V gene TRBV6-1 combines with J gene TRBJ1-2; D is ambiguous. Trimming took 6 bases from V and 4 from J, leaving 12 bases between them. The CDR3 is made up of 13 amino acids. CDR1 is MNHNS and CDR2 is SASEGT in the germline V gene. For the CDR3, the DNA is TGTGCCAGCAGAGAGGGTAGGGCCTATGGCTACACCTTC. Amino acid sequence: CASREGRAYGYTF.

V usage is TRBV7-8 and J usage is TRBJ2-7; D is possibly TRBD2 (6 bases). This CDR3 spans 16 amino acids. CDR1 is SGHVS and CDR2 is FQNEAQ in the germline V gene. Trimming shortened V by 1 base and J by 6 bases, and 19 bases separated the two germline ends. CDR3 sequence (DNA): TGTGCCAGCAGCTTAGTAGTGGGACTGGGGTCGGGCGAGCAGTACTTC. This encodes CASSLVVGLGSGEQYF.

The gene calls are TRBV19 and TRBJ1-1; unclear D gene. This CDR3 has 13 residues. V was clipped by 8 bases and J by 3 bases, with 13 bases between them. Germline V CDR1 and CDR2: LNHDA, SQIVND (reference sequence). Written as DNA, the CDR3 is TGTGCCAGTGGCGGCTCTTGGGACACTGAAGCTTTCTTT. Translation: CASGGSWDTEAFF.

This clone was seen only once. V gene TRBV9 combines with J gene TRBJ2-7, with D uncertain. Trimming cost V 0 bases and J 2 bases, with 9 bases left between them. Per the germline V gene, CDR1 is SGDLS and CDR2 is YYNGEE. CDR3 size: 14 residues. The DNA of the CDR3 is TGTGCCAGCAGCGTAGGAGGCACAACCTACGAGCAGTACTTC. It encodes CASSVGGTTYEQYF.

The table lists this clone with a count of one. V and J are TRBV6-1 and TRBJ2-4; 9 nucleotides line up with TRBD1. Germline V gene data show CDR1 as MNHNS and CDR2 as SASEGT. The junction had 8 bases not matched to a gene; V was cut back by 1 base and J by 1 base. This CDR3 has 18 residues. CDR3: CASSEVGTGFFAKNIQYF. CDR3 coding DNA: TGTGCCAGCAGTGAAGTAGGGACAGGGTTTTTCGCCAAAAACATTCAGTACTTC.

The chain couples TRBV5-6 to TRBJ1-1; weak D call: TRBD1 (6 bases). From germline, CDR1 is SGHDT and CDR2 YYEEEE. The CDR3 contains 13 residues. Trimming cost V 4 bases and J 4 bases, with 11 bases left between them. The CDR3 DNA reads TGTGCCAGCAGCATTACAGGGTCCACTGAAGCTTTCTTT. Translating it yields CASSITGSTEAFF.

This clone was detected only a few times. The gene calls are TRBV2 and TRBJ1-2; tentative D call: TRBD1 (5 bases). The CDR3 covers 14 residues. Trimming removed 6 bases at V and 2 bases at J, with 13 bases between. The germline V gene has CDR1 SNHLY and CDR2 FYNNEI. CDR3 amino acids: CASSVDSVNYGYTF. CDR3 bases: TGTGCCAGCAGCGTCGACAGTGTAAACTATGGCTACACCTTC.

The V and J genes are TRBV28 and TRBJ1-6; TRBD1 agrees at 9 bases. V lost 3 bases to trimming and J lost 5 bases; unmatched junction nucleotides: 5. The germline CDR1 and CDR2 sequences are MDHEN and SYDVKM. The CDR3 runs 16 residues. Written as DNA, the CDR3 is TGTGCCAGCAGTTTCCCCGGGACAGGGAATAATTCACCCCTCCACTTT. Residues: CASSFPGTGNNSPLHF.

This chain uses TRBV7-6 with TRBJ1-2; 9 bases agree with TRBD1. J gave up 8 bases and V 5 bases, and 6 bases lay outside the gene matches. This CDR3 spans 13 amino acids. Germline lookup yields CDR1 SGHVS and CDR2 FNYEAQ. The CDR3 DNA reads TGTGCCAGCAGCCCGAACAGGGGGCTCGGCTACACCTTC. Protein sequence: CASSPNRGLGYTF.

V is TRBV18 and J is TRBJ1-2; no reliable D call. V lost 0 bases, J lost 4 bases, and 12 bases lay in between. This CDR3 comprises 15 residues. The V gene's germline CDR1 is KGHSH and CDR2 LQKENI. CDR3 region: CASSPPGSSGYGYTF. DNA for the CDR3: TGTGCCAGCTCACCACCTGGCAGTTCAGGCTATGGCTACACCTTC. The complete variable domain, with remaining parts taken from reference TRBV18 and TRBJ1-2, reads NAGVMQNPRHLVRRRGQEARLRCSPMKGHSHVYWYRQLPEEGLKFMVYLQKENIIDESGMPKERFSAEFPKEGPSILRIQQVVRGDSAAYFCASSPPGSSGYGYTFGSGTRLTVV.

This rearrangement joins TRBV1 to TRBJ1-5. TRBV1 is listed as a pseudogene. This CDR3 is built from 10 residues. CDR3 protein: CTSSPDSQHF. DNA of the CDR3: TGCACCAGCAGCCCTGACTCCCAGCATTTT.

This clone has more than one count but fewer than ten. This chain joins TRBV10-3 and TRBJ1-2, with 9 bases fitting TRBD1. The CDR3 has 14 residues. With V trimmed by 0 bases and J by 9 bases, 5 bases remained unmatched. Per the germline V gene, CDR1 is ENHRY and CDR2 is SYGVKD. The CDR3 sequence is CAISESGTGTSYTF. The CDR3 DNA sequence: TGTGCCATCAGTGAGTCGGGGACAGGGACGAGCTACACCTTC.

The chain has TRBV19 and TRBJ1-5, with D tentatively TRBD1 (6 bases). V gave up 3 bases and J gave up 4 bases, with 13 bases separating them. CDR1 is LNHDA, CDR2 SQIVND, per germline (reference sequence). The CDR3 is 15 residues long. The CDR3 sequence: CASSMWGGRNQPQHF. CDR3 coding DNA: TGTGCCAGTAGTATGTGGGGGGGCCGGAATCAGCCCCAGCATTTT.

In this sample, this clone turned up once. The chain has TRBV9 and TRBJ1-2, with 9 bases that match TRBD1. J gave up 2 bases and V 4 bases, and 9 bases lay outside the gene matches. The CDR3 runs to 16 residues. CDR1 SGDLS and CDR2 YYNGEE come from the germline V gene. The CDR3 nucleotides are TGTGCCAGCAGCCCGGGGGGACAGGGCGGCAACTATGGCTACACCTTC. It yields the protein CASSPGGQGGNYGYTF.

The CDR3 region has the DNA TGTGCCAGCAGCCAAGAAACCCCGGGGAGGTCCACGGCCTACGAGCAGTACTTC. Translating gives CASSQETPGRSTAYEQYF. The chain carries TRBV7-2 and TRBJ2-7, with a tentative D call TRBD2 (6 bases). The length of the CDR3 is 18 residues. Germline assignment: CDR1 SGHTA and CDR2 FQGNSA. Trimming removed 5 bases at V and 2 bases at J, with 25 bases between.

The V gene is TRBV6-1, the J gene TRBJ1-2; 9 bases match TRBD1. CDR3 size: 14 residues. CDR1 is MNHNS, CDR2 SASEGT, per germline. After removal of 7 bases from V and 0 bases from J, the junction contained 3 bases not matched to a gene. CDR3 nucleotide sequence: TGTGCCAGCATGACAGGGGGGGCTAACTATGGCTACACCTTC. Its translation: CASMTGGANYGYTF.

The rearrangement joins TRBV10-3 to TRBJ2-3; D unclear. Germline lookup yields CDR1 ENHRY and CDR2 SYGVKD. CDR3 size: 13 residues. V lost 10 bases to trimming and J lost 2 bases, with 13 bases between them. The CDR3 nucleotides read TGTGCCACCACGAGGTCCGTCACAGATACGCAGTATTTT. It translates to CATTRSVTDTQYF.

This chain joins TRBV4-1 and TRBJ2-3, with D perhaps matching TRBD1 (5 bases). V shed 0 bases and J shed 8 bases, with 12 bases lying between them. The germline gives CDR1 MGHRA, CDR2 YSYEKL. The CDR3 contains 14 residues. Here the CDR3 reads CASSQDLGLGTQYF. CDR3 sequence (DNA): TGCGCCAGCAGCCAAGATTTGGGGCTCGGTACGCAGTATTTT.

Relative to its sample, this clone is medium-sized. The CDR3 reads CASSLDWGQAREQFF. CDR3 DNA sequence: TGCGCCAGCAGCTTGGATTGGGGACAGGCCCGTGAGCAGTTCTTC. V and J are TRBV5-1 and TRBJ2-1; 8 positions match TRBD1. This CDR3 has 15 residues. CDR1 SGHRS and CDR2 YFSETQ come from the germline V gene. The J segment lost 9 bases and the V segment lost 0 bases, leaving 8 bases of the junction unmatched. The variable domain in full, completed from reference TRBV5-1 and TRBJ2-1, reads KAGVTQTPRYLIKTRGQQVTLSCSPISGHRSVSWYQQTPGQGLQFLFEYFSETQRNKGNFPGRFSGRQFSNSRSEMNVSTLELGDSALYLCASSLDWGQAREQFFGPGTRLTVL.